This is a list of T cell receptor beta chains from one sample in a study of early T cells in non-severe SARS-CoV-2 infection. TCRdb reanalysed the 5' RACE reads using MiXCR and keeps one entry per CDR3 protein. Of tens of thousands of distinct CDR3 sequences listed, over 9.5% are singletons. Sequencing was done on a sample of whole blood. These receptors all come from an adult who was a healthcare worker with PCR-confirmed SARS-CoV-2 infection or an uninfected control (not recorded which). Each CDR3 is given with its conserved first and last residue. D genes are given only for firm matches. The size entry is marked missing in some rows and otherwise reads once, few, many or a size class.

J gene | V gene | D gene | clone size | CDR3 protein | CDR3 DNA
TRBJ2-2 | TRBV21-1 | - | few | CASSIDRYTGELFF | TGTGCCAGCAGCATCGACAGGTACACCGGGGAGCTGTTTTTT
TRBJ1-6 | TRBV25-1 | - | - | CASSELGGSPLHF | TGTGCCAGCAGTGAATTGGGCGGCTCACCCCTCCACTTT
TRBJ1-4 | TRBV7-9 | TRBD1 | many | CASSWGQGVGKLFF | TGTGCCAGCAGCTGGGGACAGGGGGTCGGGAAACTGTTTTTT
TRBJ2-1 | TRBV6-2/TRBV6-3 | TRBD2 | many | CASSYRGALAGGSYNEQFF | TGTGCCAGCAGTTACAGGGGGGCTTTAGCGGGAGGATCCTACAATGAGCAGTTCTTC
TRBJ2-3 | TRBV24-1 | - | many | CATSDLAGGSDTQYF | TGTGCCACCAGTGATTTGGCCGGTGGATCAGATACGCAGTATTTT
TRBJ2-1 | TRBV6-1 | - | many | CASSEVTFPTSLFNEQFF | TGTGCCAGCAGTGAAGTAACTTTCCCCACGTCTCTATTCAATGAGCAGTTCTTC
TRBJ2-5 | TRBV30 | - | few | CAWSDQQETQYF | TGTGCCTGGAGTGATCAACAAGAGACCCAGTACTTC
TRBJ2-5 | TRBV29-1 | - | - | CSVGRPQETQYF | TGCAGCGTTGGGCGGCCCCAAGAGACCCAGTACTTC
TRBJ2-1 | TRBV9 | TRBD2 | many | CASSVVAGGGNEQFF | TGTGCCAGCAGCGTAGTTGCGGGAGGGGGCAATGAGCAGTTCTTC
TRBJ2-3 | TRBV10-3 | TRBD2 | many | CAIGAGGPVLGTQYF | TGTGCCATCGGAGCGGGGGGGCCGGTGTTGGGTACGCAGTATTTT
TRBJ2-1 | TRBV20-1 | TRBD2 | - | CSARGASGSYNEQFF | TGCAGTGCTAGGGGGGCTAGCGGGAGCTACAATGAGCAGTTCTTC
TRBJ2-1 | TRBV4-3 | TRBD2 | - | CASSQELAGGDEQFF | TGCGCCAGCAGCCAAGAATTAGCGGGAGGGGATGAGCAGTTCTTC
TRBJ1-2 | TRBV20-1 | - | many | CSAIFPQGYTF | TGCAGTGCTATCTTTCCCCAAGGCTACACCTTC
TRBJ2-4 | TRBV5-1 | - | many | CASSLGTGAIAKNIQYF | TGCGCCAGCAGCTTGGGGACCGGTGCCATAGCCAAAAACATTCAGTACTTC
TRBJ1-5 | TRBV27 | TRBD1 | many | CASRGTGGQPQHF | TGTGCCAGCAGAGGGACAGGGGGCCAGCCCCAGCATTTT
TRBJ2-7 | TRBV20-1 | TRBD2 | many | CSALAGEAYEQYF | TGCAGTGCCTTAGCGGGAGAGGCCTACGAGCAGTACTTC
TRBJ2-2 | TRBV12-3/TRBV12-4 | - | many | CASSLSLGSAGELFF | TGTGCCAGCAGTTTAAGTTTAGGGTCCGCCGGGGAGCTGTTTTTT
TRBJ2-1 | TRBV5-5 | - | - | CASSFSGTEQFF | TGTGCCAGCAGCTTCTCAGGGACTGAGCAGTTCTTC
TRBJ1-2 | TRBV6-1 | - | many | CASSEFWDNYGYTF | TGTGCCAGCAGTGAATTCTGGGACAACTATGGCTACACCTTC
TRBJ2-3 | TRBV27 | TRBD1 | - | CASSKEPGQGPDTQYF | TGTGCCAGCAGTAAGGAACCGGGACAGGGGCCAGATACGCAGTATTTT
TRBJ2-1 | TRBV18 | TRBD2 | many | CASSPGASGNNEQFF | TGTGCCAGCTCACCAGGGGCTAGCGGGAACAATGAGCAGTTCTTC
TRBJ1-4 | TRBV7-2 | TRBD1 | many | CASSLATGGLNEKLFF | TGTGCCAGCAGCTTAGCGACAGGGGGCCTTAATGAAAAACTGTTTTTT
TRBJ1-1 | TRBV7-2 | TRBD1 | once | CASSLKTGGTEAFF | TGTGCCAGCAGCCTAAAAACAGGGGGCACTGAAGCTTTCTTT
TRBJ2-5 | TRBV6-2/TRBV6-3 | - | few | CASSYSPRQGPQETQYF | TGTGCCAGCAGTTACTCCCCGCGTCAGGGCCCCCAAGAGACCCAGTACTTC
TRBJ1-6 | TRBV6-1 | - | - | CASLRTDYNSPLHF | TGTGCCAGCCTCAGGACAGATTATAATTCACCCCTCCACTTT
TRBJ1-4 | TRBV18 | - | few | CASSPVGTNEKLFF | TGTGCCAGCTCACCGGTGGGGACTAATGAAAAACTGTTTTTT
TRBJ2-3 | TRBV7-3 | TRBD2 | many | CASSHSGGTTDTQYF | TGTGCCAGCAGTCATAGCGGGGGGACCACAGATACGCAGTATTTT
TRBJ1-1 | TRBV29-1 | - | - | CSVEVGWGTEAFF | TGCAGCGTTGAAGTAGGCTGGGGCACTGAAGCTTTCTTT
TRBJ2-1 | TRBV12-3/TRBV12-4 | - | - | CASSSKSRNEQFF | TGTGCCAGCAGTTCAAAGTCGAGGAATGAGCAGTTCTTC
TRBJ2-7 | TRBV2 | - | many | CASNSVGYNYEQYF | TGTGCCAGCAATTCAGTCGGATACAACTACGAGCAGTACTTC
TRBJ1-4 | TRBV5-1 | - | many | CASSPRSGNEKLFF | TGCGCCAGCAGCCCCAGGTCTGGAAATGAAAAACTGTTTTTT
TRBJ2-1 | TRBV11-3 | TRBD2 | many | CASSPSLASYNEQFF | TGTGCCAGCTCTCCGTCACTAGCGAGCTACAATGAGCAGTTCTTC
TRBJ2-1 | TRBV4-1 | - | many | CASSQLGLDEQFF | TGCGCCAGCAGCCAATTGGGTCTTGATGAGCAGTTCTTC
TRBJ2-1 | TRBV3-1 | TRBD1 | - | CASSQEHGTGFSLYNEQFF | TGTGCCAGCAGCCAGGAGCATGGGACAGGTTTCTCCCTCTACAATGAGCAGTTCTTC
TRBJ2-1 | TRBV5-1 | TRBD1 | - | CASSNGGQARGNEQFF | TGCGCCAGCAGCAATGGAGGACAGGCACGGGGTAATGAGCAGTTCTTC
TRBJ2-6 | TRBV18 | - | few | CASSPLGPGSSGANVLTF | TGTGCCAGCTCACCACTCGGACCGGGCTCTTCTGGGGCCAACGTCCTGACTTTC
TRBJ1-6 | TRBV11-2 | - | few | CASSLFSGSYNSPLHF | TGTGCCAGCAGCTTATTTTCTGGCTCCTATAATTCACCCCTCCACTTT
TRBJ1-3 | TRBV30 | - | many | CAWSGGVWNTIYF | TGTGCCTGGAGTGGCGGGGTTTGGAACACCATATATTTT
TRBJ1-6 | TRBV7-3 | - | - | CASGAGANSPLHF | TGTGCCAGCGGCGCGGGGGCGAATTCACCCCTCCACTTT
TRBJ2-2 | TRBV9 | TRBD1 | few | CASSVAAGGGSNTGELFF | TGTGCCAGCAGCGTAGCGGCAGGGGGCGGATCGAACACCGGGGAGCTGTTTTTT
TRBJ2-2 | TRBV3-1 | - | few | CASKNDGELFF | TGTGCCAGCAAGAATGACGGGGAGCTGTTTTTT
TRBJ2-3 | TRBV5-5 | - | many | CASSWTASTDTQYF | TGTGCCAGCAGCTGGACAGCCAGCACAGATACGCAGTATTTT
TRBJ2-3 | TRBV6-6 | TRBD2 | many | CASSAQRGKDTQYF | TGTGCCAGCAGTGCACAGCGGGGGAAAGATACGCAGTATTTT
TRBJ2-7 | TRBV6-1 | TRBD2 | many | CASSGLAGGSEQYF | TGTGCCAGCAGTGGACTAGCGGGAGGGAGCGAGCAGTACTTC
TRBJ1-2 | TRBV29-1 | - | few | CSVDHSTYGYTF | TGCAGCGTTGACCACTCAACCTATGGCTACACCTTC
TRBJ1-1 | TRBV29-1 | - | - | CSVERGAATEAFF | TGCAGCGTTGAACGAGGGGCCGCCACTGAAGCTTTCTTT
TRBJ2-7 | TRBV6-5 | TRBD1 | few | CASSPTSTGTGIGQYF | TGTGCCAGCAGTCCTACCTCCACCGGGACAGGGATCGGGCAGTACTTC
TRBJ2-1 | TRBV9 | - | few | CASSVADFNEQFF | TGTGCCAGCAGCGTAGCGGACTTCAATGAGCAGTTCTTC
TRBJ1-6 | TRBV7-3 | TRBD1 | - | CASSLAGGASSPLHF | TGTGCCAGCAGCTTAGCAGGGGGTGCTAGTTCACCCCTCCACTTT
TRBJ2-1 | TRBV29-1 | TRBD2 | many | CSTRRGLAGSYNEQFF | TGCAGCACCCGAAGAGGACTAGCGGGATCCTACAATGAGCAGTTCTTC
TRBJ2-1 | TRBV5-1 | - | many | CASSSRPTGNNEQFF | TGCGCCAGCAGCAGTCGCCCCACCGGCAACAATGAGCAGTTCTTC
TRBJ2-1 | TRBV11-2 | TRBD2 | - | CASSPGTSWYNEQFF | TGTGCCAGCAGCCCCGGGACTAGTTGGTACAATGAGCAGTTCTTC
TRBJ2-1 | TRBV24-1 | TRBD1 | few | CATSEDRGSEYNEQFF | TGTGCCACCAGCGAGGACAGGGGGTCGGAGTACAATGAGCAGTTCTTC
TRBJ1-1 | TRBV29-1 | - | many | CSVERRLNTEAFF | TGCAGCGTTGAAAGACGTTTGAACACTGAAGCTTTCTTT
TRBJ2-5 | TRBV6-2/TRBV6-3 | - | many | CASSRDRQETQYF | TGTGCCAGCTCACGAGACAGGCAAGAGACCCAGTACTTC